This T cell receptor beta chain is drawn from a study of T cells in Graves' hyperthyroidism and ophthalmopathy. Amplification targeted TCR beta CDR3 regions from RNA transcripts. The TCR CDR3 first-round RT-PCR relied on the HTBI primer set. MiXCR, applied by TCRdb to the multiplex PCR reads, yields one record per CDR3 protein. Of about 300,000 distinct CDR3 sequences in the sample, roughly 15% were seen once. Those with hyperthyroidism were 18 to 65 years old, newly diagnosed, and ill for under 2 months. Diagnosis relied on clinical symptoms, serum thyroxine and TRAb, thyroid ultrasound and orbital computed tomography. Sample collection date corresponds to first hyperthyroidism diagnosis, prior to any ophthalmopathy symptoms. Trimming took off 5 bases at V and 3 bases at J, with 19 bases between the two ends. Per germline, CDR1 KGHSH and CDR2 LQKENI. CDR3 length: 16 amino acids. This clonotype was recorded many times.

Source material: blood. The chain carries TRBV18 and TRBJ1-2; tentatively, D is TRBD1 (6 bases). This receptor was obtained from a woman in her 30s with Graves' hyperthyroidism that later progressed to Graves' ophthalmopathy. The CDR3 nucleotides are TGTGCCAGCTCAACGGCGGCGGGGGCGCGGGACTATGGCTACACCTTC. It encodes CASSTAAGARDYGYTF.